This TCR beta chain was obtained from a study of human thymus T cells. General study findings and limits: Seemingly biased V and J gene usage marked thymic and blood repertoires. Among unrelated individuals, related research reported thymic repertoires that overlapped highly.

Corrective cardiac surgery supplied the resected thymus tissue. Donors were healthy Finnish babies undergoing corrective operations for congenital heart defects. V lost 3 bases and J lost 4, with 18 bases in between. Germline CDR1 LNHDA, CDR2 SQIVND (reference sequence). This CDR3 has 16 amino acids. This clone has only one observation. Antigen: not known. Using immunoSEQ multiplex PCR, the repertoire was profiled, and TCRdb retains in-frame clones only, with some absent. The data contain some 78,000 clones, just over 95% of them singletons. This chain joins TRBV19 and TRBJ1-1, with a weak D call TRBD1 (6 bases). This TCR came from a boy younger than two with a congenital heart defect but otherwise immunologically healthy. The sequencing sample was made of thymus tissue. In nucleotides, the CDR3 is TGTGCCAGTAGTATGGAAAGTTCGGCAGGGGTCACTGAAGCTTTCTTT. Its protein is CASSMESSAGVTEAFF.